This TCR beta chain was captured in a study of cytomegalovirus exposure and HLA in healthy donors. Looking at the study overall: Membership in the Caucasian-associated ancestry cluster was found for about four fifths of 300 to 400 genotyped donors.

Researchers ran the PCR with 60 Vbeta and 13 Jbeta primers. The assay was immunoSEQ multiplex PCR, and TCRdb's table has in-frame clones only and misses some. Seen here are approximately 88,000 clones, around four fifths observed once, and the top ten hold under 7.5%. Germline CDR1 SGHTA, CDR2 FQGNSA. The CDR3 has 13 residues. V lost 6 bases to trimming and J lost 2 bases, with 10 bases between them. The rearrangement joins TRBV7-2 to TRBJ1-1; D uncertain. What was sequenced was PBMCs. The source is a man aged 45-65 years in good health and CMV-seropositive. The DNA for the CDR3 is TGTGCCAGCAGTTTTAGCACAAACACTGAAGCTTTCTTT. This encodes CASSFSTNTEAFF.